These 3 T cell receptor beta chains were all obtained from the same sample, sequenced in a study of T cell responses to AZD1222 COVID-19 vaccine. The data were produced by immunoSEQ multiplex PCR, yet TCRdb's version contains in-frame clones alone and is incomplete. In the table there are approximately 150,000 clones, about 91% of which are singletons. The material was peripheral blood, obtained 28 days after the second AZD1222 dose. The receptors derive from an adult who received the AZD1222 COVID-19 vaccine.

This chain connects TRBV7-3 to TRBJ1-5; possibly TRBD1 for D (6 bases). Trimming took off 11 bases at V and 3 bases at J, with 20 bases between the two ends. The germline V gene encodes CDR1 SGHTA and CDR2 FQGTGA. CDR3 length: 15 residues. CDR3 sequence (DNA): TGTGCCTGGTACCCAATCCGGGACAACAATCAGCCCCAGCATTTT. It codes for CAWYPIRDNNQPQHF.

Notes on this clone: Germline and junction disagree at one end, which may indicate a read error. The chain uses TRBV7-7 and TRBJ2-3, with 12 bases identical to TRBD2. Germline V CDR1 and CDR2: SSHAT, FNYEAQ (reference sequence). The CDR3 runs to 15 residues. The chain's CDR3 is CASSYGTSGLDTQYF. Written as DNA, the CDR3 is TGTGCTAGCAGCTACGGGACTAGCGGGTTAGATACGCAGTATTTT.

This chain connects TRBV5-1 to TRBJ1-4; D might be TRBD1 (5 bases). Per germline, CDR1 SGHRS and CDR2 YFSETQ. The CDR3 consists of 16 residues. V dropped 3 bases and J dropped 0 bases, with 12 bases sitting between them. Here the CDR3 DNA reads TGCGCCAGCAGCTGGGGGACTTTGACAACTAATGAAAAACTGTTTTTT. Protein product: CASSWGTLTTNEKLFF.